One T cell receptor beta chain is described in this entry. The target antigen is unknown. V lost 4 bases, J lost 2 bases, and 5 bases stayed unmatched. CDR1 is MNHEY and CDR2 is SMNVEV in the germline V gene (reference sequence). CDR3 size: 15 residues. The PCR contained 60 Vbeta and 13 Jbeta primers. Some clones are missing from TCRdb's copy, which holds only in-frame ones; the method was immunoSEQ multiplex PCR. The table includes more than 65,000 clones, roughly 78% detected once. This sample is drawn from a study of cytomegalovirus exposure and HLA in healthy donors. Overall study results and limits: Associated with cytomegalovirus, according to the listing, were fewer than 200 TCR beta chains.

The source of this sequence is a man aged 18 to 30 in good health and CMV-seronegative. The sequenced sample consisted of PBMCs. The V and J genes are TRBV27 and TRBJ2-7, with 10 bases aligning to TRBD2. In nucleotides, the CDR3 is TGTGCCAGCAGTTCCGGACTAGCGGCAACCTACGAGCAGTACTTC. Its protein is CASSSGLAATYEQYF.